A single sample is the source of the 20 T cell receptor beta chains below, sequenced in a study of T-cell memory formation after mild COVID-19. In TCRdb, the 5' RACE reads were re-called with MiXCR into one record per CDR3 protein. The data hold 95,000 to 120,000 distinct CDR3 sequences, with about a sixth observed a single time. The sequenced sample was PBMCs or a T cell subset sorted from them (not recorded which). The receptors stem from a man between 18 and 29 years old who had mild COVID-19 (a few samples of this study predate the infection). Cell type and time point are not known.

CDR3 in amino acids: CASSLTGGMNTEAFF. The CDR3 bases are TGTGCCAGCAGCTTAACAGGGGGCATGAACACTGAAGCTTTCTTT. This rearrangement joins TRBV7-3 to TRBJ1-1; 7 bases are a match to TRBD1. The germline gives CDR1 SGHTA, CDR2 FQGTGA. V was pared by 0 bases and J by 0 bases, with 1 base of the junction left unmatched. This CDR3 has 15 amino acids.

This clonotype has more than one count but fewer than ten. V usage is TRBV10-2 and J usage is TRBJ2-4, with D perhaps assigned TRBD1 or TRBD2 (6 bases each). This CDR3 spans 13 amino acids. From germline, CDR1 is WSHSY and CDR2 SAAADI. V shed 10 bases and J shed 5 bases, with 15 bases lying between them. As DNA, the CDR3 is TGCGCCACCCAGATGGGGGGCGAAAACATTCAGTACTTC. This translates into CATQMGGENIQYF.

This clonotype was observed a few times. This rearrangement joins TRBV6-6 to TRBJ2-7, with D maybe TRBD1 (5 bases). CDR1 MNHNY and CDR2 SVGAGI come from the germline V gene (reference sequence). The length of the CDR3 is 13 residues. Between the trimmed V and J ends, which lost 7 bases and 2 bases, there was a span of 12 bases. This CDR3 reads CASMGQRPYEQYV. CDR3 DNA: TGTGCCAGCATGGGGCAGAGACCCTACGAGCAGTACGTC.

The V call is TRBV29-1, the J call TRBJ1-5, with D uncertain. V was shortened by 7 bases and J by 2 bases, with 18 bases between the two germline ends. The CDR3 extends over 15 amino acids. The germline gives CDR1 SQVTM, CDR2 ANQGSEA. CDR3 residues: CSASDGILGNQPQHF. The DNA for the CDR3 is TGCAGCGCCTCGGACGGGATCTTGGGCAATCAGCCCCAGCATTTT.

The chain employs TRBV6-6 and TRBJ1-5, with TRBD1 matching 9 bases. CDR1 and CDR2 from the germline V gene are MNHNY and SVGAGI (reference sequence). V was clipped by 2 bases and J by 11 bases; unmatched bases: 10. There are 15 residues in the CDR3. The CDR3 DNA reads as TGTGCCAGCAGTTACAGAGACAGGGGGTATAGGACCCAGCATTTT. This translates into CASSYRDRGYRTQHF.

This CDR3 is CASSSRGYGNQPQHF. CDR3 coding DNA: TGTGCCAGCAGTTCCAGGGGGTACGGCAATCAGCCCCAGCATTTT. The rearrangement uses TRBV6-6 and TRBJ1-5; 7 positions match TRBD1. The V gene end was trimmed by 4 bases and the J gene end by 2 bases; junction bases not matched to a gene: 5. This CDR3 has 15 residues. CDR1 is MNHNY, CDR2 SVGAGI, per germline (reference sequence).

This chain uses TRBV10-3 with TRBJ2-2, with D perhaps assigned TRBD1 or TRBD2 (5 bases each). Germline values: CDR1 ENHRY, CDR2 SYGVKD. The CDR3 consists of 16 residues. Trimming removed 0 bases at V and 4 bases at J, with 12 bases between. The CDR3 region is CAISESGRGVTGELFF. CDR3 bases: TGTGCCATCAGTGAGTCTGGGAGAGGGGTCACCGGGGAGCTGTTTTTT.

In this sample, this clonotype turned up a few times. The chain combines TRBV6-5 with TRBJ2-3; D possibly corresponds to TRBD1 (5 bases). Germline-derived CDR1 and CDR2 are MNHEY and SVGAGI. V gave up 6 bases and J gave up 1 base, with 11 bases separating them. The CDR3 runs to 14 residues. The CDR3 sequence: CASRVVQGTDTQYF. For the CDR3, the DNA is TGTGCCAGCAGGGTAGTACAGGGCACAGATACGCAGTATTTT.

The sample holds a few counts of this clonotype. V and J are TRBV20-1 and TRBJ1-2; TRBD1 might be the D (6 bases). V lost 2 bases and J lost 4, with 17 bases in between. Germline V lookup: CDR1 DFQATT, CDR2 SNEGSKA (reference sequence). The CDR3 has 15 amino acids. DNA for the CDR3: TGCAGTGCTAGACCCATACAGGGAAACCCCTATGGCTACACCTTC. Translated, it gives CSARPIQGNPYGYTF.

The V gene is TRBV7-2, the J gene TRBJ2-3, with D perhaps assigned TRBD1 or TRBD2 (7 bases each). Trimming took off 7 bases at V and 4 bases at J, with 15 bases between the two ends. Per germline, CDR1 SGHTA and CDR2 FQGNSA. There are 14 residues in the CDR3. The CDR3 region is CASKLARGPDTQYF. In nucleotides, the CDR3 is TGTGCCAGCAAACTAGCGAGGGGGCCAGATACGCAGTATTTT. Full variable domain (remainder filled in from reference TRBV7-2 and TRBJ2-3): GAGVSQSPSNKVTEKGKDVELRCDPISGHTALYWYRQSLGQGLEFLIYFQGNSAPDKSGLPSDRFSAERTGGSVSTLTIQRTQQEDSAVYLCASKLARGPDTQYFGPGTRLTVL.

This clonotype showed up just a few times. The chain couples TRBV10-3 to TRBJ2-1; 10 nucleotides agree with TRBD1. Unmatched junction bases numbered 12, after V lost 6 bases and J lost 10 bases. The germline CDR1 and CDR2 sequences are ENHRY and SYGVKD. The CDR3 runs 15 residues. The CDR3 DNA reads as TGTGCCATCAGGGGAACCGGGACAGGGGCGGACGAGCAGTTCTTC. The encoded protein is CAIRGTGTGADEQFF.

The chain links TRBV6-2 or TRBV6-3 to TRBJ1-5, with 9 bases identical to TRBD1. CDR1 is MNHEY and CDR2 is SVGEGT in the germline V gene. The V gene end was trimmed by 6 bases and the J gene end by 5 bases; junction bases not matched to a gene: 11. The CDR3 covers 16 residues. The CDR3 loop is CASRSRGTGTHQPQHF. The CDR3 DNA reads TGTGCCAGCAGATCCCGGGGGACAGGGACCCATCAGCCCCAGCATTTT.

Only a few counts were recorded for this clonotype. The rearrangement uses TRBV20-1 and TRBJ1-6; no reliable D call. The CDR3 spans 15 residues. V was cut by 3 bases and J by 6 bases, with 15 bases left in between. Germline values: CDR1 DFQATT, CDR2 SNEGSKA (reference sequence). The CDR3 DNA reads as TGCAGTGCTAGGGAATCGCGGGGAAGTAATTCACCCCTCCACTTT. This gives the protein CSARESRGSNSPLHF.

The rearrangement uses TRBV19 and TRBJ2-2; D is undetermined. Germline values: CDR1 LNHDA, CDR2 SQIVND (reference sequence). The CDR3 runs 13 residues. V lost 8 bases and J lost 6, with 13 bases in between. This CDR3 is CASRSAASGELFF. DNA of the CDR3: TGTGCCAGTCGTTCGGCGGCCTCCGGGGAGCTGTTTTTT.

This clonotype was seen only a few times. This rearrangement joins TRBV11-3 to TRBJ2-7; unclear D gene. CDR3 length: 11 residues. From germline, CDR1 is SGHNT and CDR2 YENEEA. V was trimmed by 8 bases and J by 5 bases, leaving 10 bases between them. The chain's CDR3 is CASDRIHEQYF. The CDR3 nucleotides are TGTGCCAGCGACCGGATCCACGAGCAGTACTTC.

This clonotype was counted between two and nine times. V and J are TRBV12-3 or TRBV12-4 and TRBJ1-1; TRBD1 is a possible D gene (5 bases). The CDR3 sequence is 12 residues long. The V end was cut by 6 bases, the J end by 2 bases, with 7 bases between. Here the CDR3 reads CASSRTNTEAFF. CDR3 nucleotides: TGTGCCAGCAGCCGGACAAACACTGAAGCTTTCTTT.

V and J are TRBV18 and TRBJ2-1; TRBD2 aligns across 7 bases. The germline CDR1 and CDR2 sequences are KGHSH and LQKENI. J gave up 7 bases and V 0 bases, and 3 bases lay outside the gene matches. This CDR3 is 14 amino acids long. CDR3 region: CASSPPRGVNEQFF. In nucleotides, the CDR3 is TGTGCCAGCTCACCACCCCGGGGGGTGAATGAGCAGTTCTTC.

This sequence joins TRBV4-3 and TRBJ2-3, with D unclear. The CDR3 is 13 residues long. Trimming removed 8 bases at V and 3 bases at J, with 12 bases between. CDR1 is LGHNA, CDR2 YSLEER, per germline. The chain's CDR3 is CASGVVGTDTQYF. CDR3 sequence (DNA): TGCGCCAGCGGGGTGGTTGGGACAGATACGCAGTATTTT.

This clonotype was counted a single time. The genes are TRBV7-9 and TRBJ2-1; TRBD1 aligns across 9 bases. CDR3 length: 15 residues. The germline V gene has CDR1 SEHNR and CDR2 FQNEAQ (reference sequence). The trim removed 4 bases at V and 7 bases at J, leaving 8 bases unmatched. The CDR3 here is CASSWQQGALNEQFF. DNA of the CDR3: TGTGCCAGCAGCTGGCAACAGGGGGCTCTGAATGAGCAGTTCTTC.

This clonotype was recorded a few times. This chain links TRBV11-2 with TRBJ2-2; D is unresolved. The CDR3 is 17 amino acids. The V end was cut by 5 bases, the J end by 4 bases, with 20 bases between. The germline CDR1 and CDR2 sequences are SGHAT and FQNNGV. This CDR3 is CASSPRRLASGTGELFF. The CDR3 DNA is TGTGCCAGCAGCCCAAGGCGATTAGCTTCCGGCACCGGGGAGCTGTTTTTT.